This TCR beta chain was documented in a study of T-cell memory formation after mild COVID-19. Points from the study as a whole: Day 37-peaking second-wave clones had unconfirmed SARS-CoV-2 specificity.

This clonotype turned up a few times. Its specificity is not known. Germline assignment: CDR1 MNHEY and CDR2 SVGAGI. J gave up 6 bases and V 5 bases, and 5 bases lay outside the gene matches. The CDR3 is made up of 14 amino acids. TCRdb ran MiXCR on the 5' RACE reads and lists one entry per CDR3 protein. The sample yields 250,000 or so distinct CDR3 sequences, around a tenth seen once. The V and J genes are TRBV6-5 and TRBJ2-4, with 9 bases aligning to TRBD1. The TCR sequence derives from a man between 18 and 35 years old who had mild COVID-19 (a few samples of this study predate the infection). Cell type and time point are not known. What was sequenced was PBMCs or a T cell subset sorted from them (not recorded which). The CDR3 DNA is TGTGCCAGCAGTCCCGGGACAGGGATAAACATTCAGTACTTC. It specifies CASSPGTGINIQYF.